The present entry profiles one T cell receptor (beta chain) with its context. The data belong to a study of PD-L1 blockade in urothelial cancer. Study summary: The study started patients on atezolizumab in about 2014, giving 1,200 mg intravenously every 3 weeks. Timepoints chosen for blood analysis were 3 weeks (second dose) and 6 weeks after treatment start.

The CDR3 has 16 residues. V lost 6 bases and J lost 2; bases outside the gene matches: 10. Per the germline V gene, CDR1 is SGHVS and CDR2 is FQNEAQ. Time point specified: peripheral blood 6 weeks after treatment start. Patients had locally advanced or metastatic urothelial carcinoma. The study collected 1 to 8 samples per patient, pretreatment and on-treatment. Sequencing was performed with immunoSEQ multiplex PCR; in TCRdb, only in-frame clones are kept and a portion is missing. Here the sample spans about 30,000 clones, about 80% being singletons. The rearrangement links TRBV7-8 to TRBJ2-5; TRBD2 matches 9 bases. The input for sequencing was PBMCs, taken around atezolizumab (anti-PD-L1) treatment. The TCR originated in a man aged 70 or older with urothelial cancer. The DNA of the CDR3 is TGTGCCAGCAGGGCCCCCTCTAGCGGGGAACAAGAGACCCAGTACTTC. Translated, it gives CASRAPSSGEQETQYF.